The 20 T cell receptor beta chains in this list originate from one sample, sequenced in a study of cytotoxic CD8 clonotypes in ibrutinib-treated CLL. Clones were sequenced by immunoSEQ multiplex PCR, and TCRdb holds only the in-frame ones, with some missing. The sample includes around 70,000 clones, approximately 70% seen only once; the top ten take roughly 6%. This sample comprised PBMCs, obtained after 12 months of ibrutinib treatment. The source is a human donor with chronic lymphocytic leukemia.

The chain uses TRBV13 and TRBJ1-5; unclear D gene. Looked up from germline, CDR1 is PRHDT and CDR2 is FYEKMQ (reference sequence). V was shortened by 0 bases and J by 4 bases, with 7 bases between the two germline ends. The CDR3 runs to 14 residues. CDR3 sequence: CASSLGGGNQPQHF. The CDR3 nucleotides read TGTGCCAGCAGCTTAGGAGGAGGAAATCAGCCCCAGCATTTT.

The chain uses TRBV6-5 and TRBJ2-5, with D hard to call. The germline CDR1 and CDR2 sequences are MNHEY and SVGAGI. The CDR3 runs 13 residues. V lost 5 bases and J 5 bases, leaving 12 bases between the germline ends. CDR3 coding DNA: TGTGCCAGCAGTCTGCTTGGGTGGGAGACCCAGTACTTC. Its translation: CASSLLGWETQYF.

The rearrangement uses TRBV4-2 and TRBJ2-2; 8 nucleotides align to TRBD2. The CDR3 is 17 residues long. The V gene end was trimmed by 0 bases and the J gene end by 1 base; junction bases not matched to a gene: 4. From germline, CDR1 is LGHNA and CDR2 YNFKEQ. The CDR3 here is CASSQDVGLVNTGELFF. CDR3 sequence (DNA): TGTGCCAGCAGCCAAGATGTGGGACTAGTGAACACCGGGGAGCTGTTTTTT.

This rearrangement joins TRBV5-1 to TRBJ2-2, with a tentative D call TRBD1 (5 bases). The CDR3 covers 14 residues. Germline V gene sequence: CDR1 SGHRS, CDR2 YFSETQ. V gave up 1 base and J gave up 5 bases, with 9 bases separating them. CDR3 DNA sequence: TGCGCCAGCAGCTTGAGGCAGGGAACCGGGGAGCTGTTTTTT. Translated, it gives CASSLRQGTGELFF. The complete variable domain, with remaining parts taken from reference TRBV5-1 and TRBJ2-2, reads KAGVTQTPRYLIKTRGQQVTLSCSPISGHRSVSWYQQTPGQGLQFLFEYFSETQRNKGNFPGRFSGRQFSNSRSEMNVSTLELGDSALYLCASSLRQGTGELFFGEGSRLTVL.

The chain employs TRBV6-1 and TRBJ1-2, with D maybe TRBD1 (5 bases). Trimming took off 3 bases at V and 8 bases at J, with 19 bases between the two ends. Germline V lookup: CDR1 MNHNS, CDR2 SASEGT. The CDR3 is 15 amino acids. The CDR3 loop reads CASSDRPGHPGGYTF. The CDR3 DNA follows: TGTGCCAGCAGTGATCGCCCCGGACATCCTGGCGGCTACACCTTC.

V is TRBV29-1 and J is TRBJ1-5, with 10 positions matching TRBD1. This CDR3 has 20 residues. Germline loops: CDR1 SQVTM, CDR2 ANQGSEA. The ends lost 3 bases at V and 0 bases at J; junction bases unmatched: 17. CDR3 nucleotide sequence: TGCAGCGTTGAGTTTAGGGACAGGGGCGCTTACCCCCTTAGCAATCAGCCCCAGCATTTT. Translating gives CSVEFRDRGAYPLSNQPQHF.

This clone has a single count. This chain joins TRBV30 and TRBJ2-7; weak D call: TRBD1 (6 bases). Germline V lookup: CDR1 GTSNPN, CDR2 SVGIG (reference sequence). The CDR3 loop spans 12 amino acids. V lost 2 bases and J 3 bases, leaving 8 bases between the germline ends. In nucleotides, the CDR3 is TGTGCCTGGAGTACAGGGCTCTACGAGCAGTACTTC. Translated, it gives CAWSTGLYEQYF.

The rearrangement joins TRBV18 to TRBJ1-6; D gene ambiguous. The ends were cut back, 3 bases at V and 7 bases at J, with 7 bases in the middle. The CDR3 covers 13 residues. CDR1 and CDR2 (germline): KGHSH, LQKENI. The CDR3 sequence is CASSPIGNSPLHF. The CDR3 DNA reads as TGTGCCAGCTCACCGATCGGGAATTCACCCCTCCACTTT.

This clone was detected a few times. The J gene is TRBJ1-5, the V gene TRBV19, with a possible D match to TRBD1 (5 bases). The CDR3 is 14 amino acids. Germline-derived CDR1 and CDR2 are LNHDA and SQIVND (reference sequence). V was pared by 4 bases and J by 5 bases, with 12 bases between. In DNA form, the CDR3 reads TGTGCCAGTAGTACCGCCCCGGGGGATCAGCCCCAGCATTTT. It translates to CASSTAPGDQPQHF. The full variable domain, completed using reference TRBV19 and TRBJ1-5, is DGGITQSPKYLFRKEGQNVTLSCEQNLNHDAMYWYRQDPGQGLRLIYYSQIVNDFQKGDIAEGYSVSREKKESFPLTVTSAQKNPTAFYLCASSTAPGDQPQHFGDGTRLSIL.

The rearrangement joins TRBV18 to TRBJ1-1, with a weak D call TRBD1 (6 bases). This CDR3 contains 15 residues. The V gene's germline CDR1 is KGHSH and CDR2 LQKENI. Trimming removed 8 bases at V and 1 base at J, with 17 bases between. In DNA form, the CDR3 reads TGTGCCAGCCAGAAATACAGGGACCAGAACACTGAAGCTTTCTTT. Residues: CASQKYRDQNTEAFF.

The gene calls are TRBV7-2 and TRBJ2-7; no firm D call. Trimming removed 4 bases at V and 4 bases at J, with 8 bases between. Germline CDR1 reads SGHTA; CDR2 reads FQGNSA. The CDR3 has 12 residues. The CDR3 protein is CASSSGRYEQYF. The CDR3 DNA reads as TGTGCCAGCAGCTCCGGACGATACGAGCAGTACTTC.

This chain joins TRBV4-1 and TRBJ2-1; a possible D gene is TRBD2 (6 bases). Per germline, CDR1 MGHRA and CDR2 YSYEKL. V was clipped by 1 base and J by 6 bases, with 7 bases between them. This CDR3 spans 13 amino acids. CDR3 loop: CASSQGAGNEQFF. CDR3 coding DNA: TGCGCCAGCAGCCAAGGAGCGGGCAATGAGCAGTTCTTC.

J is TRBJ1-1 and V is TRBV5-6; possibly TRBD1 for D (5 bases). V was trimmed by 1 base and J by 1 base, leaving 11 bases between them. The CDR3 covers 15 residues. Germline CDR1 is SGHDT and CDR2 is YYEEEE. The CDR3 loop is CASSLQGLANTEAFF. In nucleotides, the CDR3 is TGTGCCAGCAGCTTGCAGGGTTTGGCGAACACTGAAGCTTTCTTT.

This clone was detected a few times. The V call is TRBV25-1, the J call TRBJ2-7; perhaps TRBD1 as D (5 bases). Trimming stripped 0 bases from V and 2 bases from J, with 8 bases between. The CDR3 spans 14 residues. CDR1 is MGHDK and CDR2 is SYGVNS in the germline V gene. CDR3 nucleotides: TGTGCCAGCAGTGAATACGAAGGGGCCTACGAGCAGTACTTC. Protein: CASSEYEGAYEQYF.

In nucleotides, the CDR3 is TGTGCCAGCAGTTACTCGAAGGAGGAGCCCACAGATACGCAGTATTTT. Protein product: CASSYSKEEPTDTQYF. This sequence joins TRBV6-5 and TRBJ2-3; TRBD2 might be the D (5 bases). Germline V lookup: CDR1 MNHEY, CDR2 SVGAGI. The CDR3 spans 16 residues. Trimming removed 0 bases from V and 2 bases from J, with 12 bases in between.

This clone is a singleton in its sample. DNA for the CDR3: TGCGCCAGCAGCTTGATACCCAGACAGGGGGGTGCTCCCCAGCATTTT. Its translation: CASSLIPRQGGAPQHF. This rearrangement joins TRBV5-1 to TRBJ1-5; 9 bases map to TRBD1. Germline lookup yields CDR1 SGHRS and CDR2 YFSETQ. The CDR3 contains 16 residues. With V trimmed by 1 base and J by 10 bases, 12 bases remained unmatched.

This chain links TRBV5-1 with TRBJ2-7; 8 bases agree with TRBD1. Germline V lookup: CDR1 SGHRS, CDR2 YFSETQ. V shed 3 bases, J shed 1 base, and the junction held 0 bases outside the gene matches. CDR3 length equals 13 residues. Here the CDR3 reads CASSWTGSYEQYF. The CDR3 coding sequence is TGCGCCAGCAGCTGGACAGGGTCCTACGAGCAGTACTTC.

This clone was seen more than once but under ten times. The V call is TRBV12-5, the J call TRBJ1-5; TRBD1 matches 7 bases. Losses at the gene ends were 5 bases for V and 4 bases for J; bases not matched to a gene: 8. There are 15 residues in the CDR3. Germline lookup yields CDR1 LGHNT and CDR2 FRNRAP. The CDR3 region is CASGPGTEANQPQHF. The CDR3 nucleotides read TGTGCTAGTGGTCCAGGGACAGAAGCTAATCAGCCCCAGCATTTT.

The chain couples TRBV27 to TRBJ2-5; weak D call: TRBD1 (5 bases). Germline V gene sequence: CDR1 MNHEY, CDR2 SMNVEV (reference sequence). This CDR3 comprises 14 residues. The V and J ends lost 5 bases and 5 bases respectively, with 15 bases between them. The CDR3, as DNA: TGTGCCAGCAGTCCTCGGCAGGGTGGGGAGACCCAGTACTTC. Translated, it gives CASSPRQGGETQYF.

The chain has TRBV4-3 and TRBJ1-1; D is undetermined. The V gene lost 0 bases and the J gene lost 10 bases, with 15 bases spanning the gap. Looked up from germline, CDR1 is LGHNA and CDR2 is YSLEER. The CDR3 runs 14 residues. CDR3 bases: TGCGCCAGCAGCCAAGACGGAAGCGGCGGGCGAGCTTTCTTT. Translating it yields CASSQDGSGGRAFF.